This T cell receptor beta chain was retrieved from a study of Ad26.COV2.S vaccination and SARS-CoV-2 variants. The CDR3 contains 14 residues. Germline V CDR1 and CDR2: LNHNV, YYDKDF (reference sequence). Trimming cost V 3 bases and J 3 bases; bases outside gene matches: 3. The treatment denotes: about 20 received Ad26.COV2.S at low or high dose, single or two shots; roughly five received placebo; per-sample allocation not given. Day 63 following the first vaccine or placebo injection was when the samples were taken. Wuhan-strain spike was delivered by a replication-incompetent Ad26 vector. The method was immunoSEQ multiplex PCR; TCRdb's version includes in-frame clones alone and lacks a portion of them. Seen here are some 500,000 clones, roughly nine tenths observed once, and the top ten hold about 2.4%.

This receptor was obtained from a person aged 18-60 years who received the Ad26.COV2.S COVID-19 vaccine or a placebo. This specimen was peripheral blood, taken in a trial of Ad26.COV2.S vaccine versus placebo. The rearrangement uses TRBV15 and TRBJ2-3; 7 bases are shared with TRBD1. CDR3 bases: TGTGCCACCAGCAGGGACAGGATAACAGATACGCAGTATTTT. Residues: CATSRDRITDTQYF.